A single sample is the source of the 12 T cell receptor beta chains below, sequenced in a study of tumor-infiltrating lymphocytes in primary liver carcinoma. Unsorted bulk tissue of about 20-30 mg yielded co-extracted RNA and DNA. Constant-region priming of around 490 ng total RNA yielded TCR beta cDNA. ARM-PCR, slightly modified, supplied the TCR beta libraries through three nested multiplex PCR rounds. TRBV1-TRBV30 forward primers paired with a C-beta reverse primer were used in the first two PCR rounds, which ran approximately 10 cycles each. TCRdb processed the multiplex PCR reads anew with MiXCR; each CDR3 protein has one entry. The sample holds roughly 20,000 distinct CDR3 sequences, 65% to 85% seen once. Sequencing used liver tumor tissue from sampling region 4. As to subset: tumor region T4, right-lateral pole. The receptors were sampled from a woman aged 25 to 39 with primary liver carcinoma and hepatitis B virus infection.

This clonotype was detected a few times. Lacking the conserved final phenylalanine or tryptophan, this CDR3 likely reflects a read error. The chain recombines TRBV29-1 with TRBJ1-1, with TRBD1 matching 7 bases. The CDR3 contains 12 residues. The germline gives CDR1 SQVTM, CDR2 ANQGSEA. The CDR3 nucleotides are TGCAGTGTCGAGACAGGGAGCACAGAAGCTTTCTAT. Encoded protein: CSVETGSTEAFY.

Note on this clonotype: Relative to the germline gene, one junction end is altered; a read error may explain this. This sequence joins TRBV6-1 and TRBJ2-2; D is possibly TRBD1 or TRBD2 (6 bases each). This CDR3 has 19 residues. The V gene's germline CDR1 is MNHNS and CDR2 SASEGT. The CDR3 loop reads CANSETLPGGTANTGELLF. The CDR3, as DNA: TGTGCCAACAGTGAAACCCTTCCCGGGGGCACCGCGAACACCGGGGAGCTGTTATTT.

On this clonotype itself: Germline is not matched at one junction end, which may reflect a read error. The CDR3: CASNQDWDYAHNEQFF. In DNA form, the CDR3 reads TGCGCCAGCAACCAAGATTGGGACTACGCCCACAATGAGCAGTTCTTT. V and J are TRBV4-3 and TRBJ2-1; 7 bases agree with TRBD2. CDR3 length equals 16 residues. Germline V lookup: CDR1 LGHNA, CDR2 YSLEER.

About this clonotype itself: An end of the junction differs from the germline gene, which may be a read error. The chain links TRBV4-2 to TRBJ2-7, with a tentative D call TRBD1 (6 bases). Germline values: CDR1 LGHNA, CDR2 YNFKEQ. This CDR3 region has 18 residues. CDR3 nucleotide sequence: TGTGCCGGCAGCCAGGAACACCTAAGACAAGGGGGACCGCGCGAGCAGTACTTC. It codes for CAGSQEHLRQGGPREQYF.

This clonotype showed up just once. The junction does not match germline at one end; this may be a read error. The chain has TRBV11-2 and TRBJ2-5, with D maybe TRBD2 (6 bases). The CDR3 contains 14 residues. CDR1 and CDR2 from the germline V gene are SGHAT and FQNNGV. The CDR3 reads CTSGSPGSWEAQYF. DNA for the CDR3: TGTACCAGCGGCTCCCCGGGGAGCTGGGAGGCCCAATACTTC.

The CDR3 bases are TGTGCCGTCAGCCAAGGTAGGGAGAAACTGTTTTTT. Residues: CAVSQGREKLFF. The chain is built from TRBV4-2 and TRBJ1-4; D unresolved. V was cut by 11 bases and J by 11 bases, with 18 bases left in between. CDR1 and CDR2 (germline): LGHNA, YNFKEQ. There are 12 residues in the CDR3.

This clonotype was seen a handful of times. The rearrangement joins TRBV11-3 to TRBJ2-7, with 9 positions matching TRBD1. CDR1 SGHNT and CDR2 YENEEA come from the germline V gene. With V trimmed by 8 bases and J by 0 bases, 8 bases remained unmatched. This CDR3 spans 15 amino acids. CDR3 region: CASRRDRDYSYEQYF. In DNA form, the CDR3 reads TGTGCCAGCCGCCGGGACAGGGATTACTCCTACGAGCAGTACTTC.

The gene calls are TRBV11-2 and TRBJ1-1; possibly TRBD1 for D (6 bases). This CDR3 spans 20 amino acids. The germline gives CDR1 SGHAT, CDR2 FQNNGV. V was cut by 5 bases and J by 4 bases, with 32 bases left in between. The CDR3 sequence is CASSARDGGHKRGSSTEAFF. DNA for the CDR3: TGTGCCAGCAGCGCTCGGGACGGGGGGCACAAGAGGGGGAGTAGCACTGAAGCTTTCTTT. The full variable domain, with the rest looked up from reference TRBV11-2 and TRBJ1-1, is EAGVAQSPRYKIIEKRQSVAFWCNPISGHATLYWYQQILGQGPKLLIQFQNNGVVDDSQLPKDRFSAERLKGVDSTLKIQPAKLEDSAVYLCASSARDGGHKRGSSTEAFFGQGTRLTVV.

A remark on this clonotype: This likely comes from a read error, as the CDR3 has no conserved phenylalanine or tryptophan at its end. The chain combines TRBV5-6 with TRBJ2-1; D is perhaps TRBD2 (6 bases). Germline CDR1 and CDR2: SGHDT and YYEEEE. The V end was cut by 7 bases, the J end by 12 bases, with 17 bases between. CDR3 length: 12 residues. CDR3 nucleotides: TGTGCCAGCTGTCCATGGGGGGACGCGCAGTTCTCC. It yields the protein CASCPWGDAQFS.

About this clonotype itself: Relative to the germline gene, one junction end is altered; a read error may explain this. The V call is TRBV11-2, the J call TRBJ1-3; D gene uncertain. Germline lookup yields CDR1 SGHAT and CDR2 FQNNGV. This CDR3 contains 15 residues. CDR3 loop: CANSLYREAGNTIYF. The CDR3 DNA reads TGTGCCAACAGCTTATATAGGGAGGCTGGAAACACCATATATTTT. The entire variable domain, with the rest obtained from reference TRBV11-2 and TRBJ1-3, is as follows: EAGVAQSPRYKIIEKRQSVAFWCNPISGHATLYWYQQILGQGPKLLIQFQNNGVVDDSQLPKDRFSAERLKGVDSTLKIQPAKLEDSAVYLCANSLYREAGNTIYFGEGSWLTVV.

About this clonotype: One end of the junction fails to match germline, which may point to a read error. CDR3 sequence reads: CASSERSLVLRSNYGHTF. As DNA, the CDR3 is TGTGCGAGCAGTGAACGGTCCCTGGTCCTTAGATCTAACTATGGCCACACCTTC. The chain uses TRBV6-1 and TRBJ1-2, with no clear D. CDR1 and CDR2 (germline): MNHNS, SASEGT. The CDR3 sequence is 18 residues long.

This clonotype was seen a few times. One end of the junction is discordant with germline, which a read error may explain. This chain links TRBV10-3 with TRBJ2-1, with 10 bases lining up with TRBD2. Germline lookup yields CDR1 ENHRY and CDR2 SYGVKD. CDR3 length: 18 residues. For the CDR3, the DNA is TGCGCCATCAGTGCTACTAGCGGGAATTCTTTCGTGTACAATGAGCAGTTCTTC. Translation: CAISATSGNSFVYNEQFF.